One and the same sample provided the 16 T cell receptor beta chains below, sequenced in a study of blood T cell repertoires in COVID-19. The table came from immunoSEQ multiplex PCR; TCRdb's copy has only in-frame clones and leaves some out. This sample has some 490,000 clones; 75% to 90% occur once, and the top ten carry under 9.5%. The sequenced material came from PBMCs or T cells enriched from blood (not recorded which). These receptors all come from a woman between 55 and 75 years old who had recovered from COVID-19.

CDR3 in amino acids: CAIGVRTGPNYGYTF. CDR3 sequence (DNA): TGTGCCATCGGGGTTAGGACAGGGCCTAACTATGGCTACACCTTC. The V gene is TRBV28, the J gene TRBJ1-2; 8 nucleotides agree with TRBD1. Losses at the gene ends were 10 bases for V and 0 bases for J; bases not matched to a gene: 10. This CDR3 is 15 amino acids long. Germline-derived CDR1 and CDR2 are MDHEN and SYDVKM.

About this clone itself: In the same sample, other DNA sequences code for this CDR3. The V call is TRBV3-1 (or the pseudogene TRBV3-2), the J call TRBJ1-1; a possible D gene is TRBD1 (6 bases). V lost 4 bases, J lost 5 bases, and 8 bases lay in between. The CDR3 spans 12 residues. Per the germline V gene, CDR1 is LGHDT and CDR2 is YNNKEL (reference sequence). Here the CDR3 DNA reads TGTGCCAGCAGCCGGCAGGGGACTGAAGCTTTCTTT. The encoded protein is CASSRQGTEAFF.

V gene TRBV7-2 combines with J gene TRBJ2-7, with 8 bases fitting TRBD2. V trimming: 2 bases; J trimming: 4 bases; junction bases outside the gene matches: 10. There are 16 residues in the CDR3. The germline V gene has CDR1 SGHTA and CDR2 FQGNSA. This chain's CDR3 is CASSLSGGTSPYEQYF. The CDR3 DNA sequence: TGTGCCAGCAGCTTATCGGGGGGGACTTCCCCTTACGAGCAGTACTTC.

This CDR3 reads CASSLGLAGGTYEQYF. The DNA for the CDR3 is TGTGCCAGCAGCTTAGGACTAGCGGGGGGTACCTACGAGCAGTACTTC. The chain couples TRBV7-9 to TRBJ2-7; 13 bases align to TRBD2. Per the germline V gene, CDR1 is SEHNR and CDR2 is FQNEAQ (reference sequence). The V segment lost 1 base and the J segment 2 bases; nucleotides outside the gene matches: 2. This CDR3 is 16 amino acids long.

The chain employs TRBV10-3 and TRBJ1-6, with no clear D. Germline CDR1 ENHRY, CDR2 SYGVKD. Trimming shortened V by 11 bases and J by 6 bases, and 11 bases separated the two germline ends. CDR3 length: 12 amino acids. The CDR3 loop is CAAEDFNSPLHF. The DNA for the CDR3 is TGTGCCGCTGAGGACTTTAATTCACCCCTCCACTTT.

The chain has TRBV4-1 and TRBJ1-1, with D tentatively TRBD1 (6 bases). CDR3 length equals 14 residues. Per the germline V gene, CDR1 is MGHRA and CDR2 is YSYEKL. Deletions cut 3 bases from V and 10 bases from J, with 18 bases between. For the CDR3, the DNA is TGCGCCAGCAGCCAGGACGGGACATGGGGTTTAGCTTTCTTT. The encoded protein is CASSQDGTWGLAFF.

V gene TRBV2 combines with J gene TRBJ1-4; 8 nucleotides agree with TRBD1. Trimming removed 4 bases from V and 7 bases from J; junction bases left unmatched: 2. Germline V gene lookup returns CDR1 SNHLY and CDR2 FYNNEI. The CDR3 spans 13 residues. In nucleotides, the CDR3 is TGTGCCAGCAGTGGAGGACAGGGTGAAAAACTGTTTTTT. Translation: CASSGGQGEKLFF.

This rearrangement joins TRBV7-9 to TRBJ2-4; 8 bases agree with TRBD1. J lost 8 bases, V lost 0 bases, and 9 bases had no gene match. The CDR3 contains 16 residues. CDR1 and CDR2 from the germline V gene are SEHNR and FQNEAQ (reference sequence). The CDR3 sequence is CASSLARTGSTDIQYF. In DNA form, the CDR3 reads TGTGCCAGCAGCTTAGCTCGGACAGGGTCCACGGACATTCAGTACTTC.

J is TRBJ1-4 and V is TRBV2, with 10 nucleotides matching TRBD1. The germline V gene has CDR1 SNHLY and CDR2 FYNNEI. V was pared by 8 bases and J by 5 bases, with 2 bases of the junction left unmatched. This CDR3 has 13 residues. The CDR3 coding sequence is TGTGCCAGCTTGGGACAGGGGAATGAAAAACTGTTTTTT. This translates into CASLGQGNEKLFF.

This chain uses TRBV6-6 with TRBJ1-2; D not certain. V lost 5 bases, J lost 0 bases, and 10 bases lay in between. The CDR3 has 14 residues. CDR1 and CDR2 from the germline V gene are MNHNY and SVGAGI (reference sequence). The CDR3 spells CASSKWGANYGYTF. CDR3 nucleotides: TGTGCCAGCAGTAAATGGGGAGCTAACTATGGCTACACCTTC.

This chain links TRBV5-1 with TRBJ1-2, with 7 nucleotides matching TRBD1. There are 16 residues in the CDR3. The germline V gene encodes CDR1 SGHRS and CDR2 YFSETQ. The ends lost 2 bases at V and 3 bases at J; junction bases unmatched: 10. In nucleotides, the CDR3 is TGCGCCAGCAGCTTTTCGTTAGACAGGGCCTACTATGGCTACACCTTC. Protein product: CASSFSLDRAYYGYTF.

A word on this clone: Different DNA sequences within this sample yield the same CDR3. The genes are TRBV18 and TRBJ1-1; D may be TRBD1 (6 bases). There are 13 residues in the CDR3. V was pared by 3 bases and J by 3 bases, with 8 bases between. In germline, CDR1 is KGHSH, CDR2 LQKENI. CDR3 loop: CASSPQGYTEAFF. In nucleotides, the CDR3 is TGTGCCAGCTCACCTCAGGGGTACACTGAAGCTTTCTTT.

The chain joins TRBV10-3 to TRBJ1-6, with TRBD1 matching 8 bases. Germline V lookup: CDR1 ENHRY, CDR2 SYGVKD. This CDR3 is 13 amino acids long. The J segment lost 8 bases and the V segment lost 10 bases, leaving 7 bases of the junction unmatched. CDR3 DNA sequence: TGTGCCACCGACAGGGGAGGAGATTCACCCCTCCACTTT. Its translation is CATDRGGDSPLHF.

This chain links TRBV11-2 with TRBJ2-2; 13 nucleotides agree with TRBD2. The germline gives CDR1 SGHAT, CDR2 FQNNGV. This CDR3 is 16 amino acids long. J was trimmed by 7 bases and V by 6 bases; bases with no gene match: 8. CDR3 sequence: CASRPTSGGANGELFF. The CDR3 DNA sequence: TGTGCCAGCAGACCTACTAGCGGGGGGGCAAACGGGGAGCTGTTTTTT. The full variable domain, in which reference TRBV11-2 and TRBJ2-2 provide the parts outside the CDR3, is EAGVAQSPRYKIIEKRQSVAFWCNPISGHATLYWYQQILGQGPKLLIQFQNNGVVDDSQLPKDRFSAERLKGVDSTLKIQPAKLEDSAVYLCASRPTSGGANGELFFGEGSRLTVL.

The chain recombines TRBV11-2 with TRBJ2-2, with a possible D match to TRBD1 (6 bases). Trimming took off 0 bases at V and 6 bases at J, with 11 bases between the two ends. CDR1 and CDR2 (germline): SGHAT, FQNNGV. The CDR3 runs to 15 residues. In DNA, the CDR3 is TGTGCCAGCAGCTTAGAGGACAGCGGTTCCGGGGAGCTGTTTTTT. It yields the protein CASSLEDSGSGELFF.

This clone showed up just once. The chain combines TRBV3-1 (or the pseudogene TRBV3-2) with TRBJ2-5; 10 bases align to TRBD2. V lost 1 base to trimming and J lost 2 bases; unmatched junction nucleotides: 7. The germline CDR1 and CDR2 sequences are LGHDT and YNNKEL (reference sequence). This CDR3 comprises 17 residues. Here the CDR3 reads CASSQGLTSGQQETQYF. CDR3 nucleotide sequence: TGTGCCAGCAGCCAAGGGCTGACTAGCGGGCAACAAGAGACCCAGTACTTC.